The rows below give T cell receptor beta chains drawn from one sample of a study of early T cells in non-severe SARS-CoV-2 infection. Each CDR3 protein is one row after TCRdb ran MiXCR on the 5' RACE reads. This sample has tens of thousands of distinct CDR3 sequences; around a tenth occur once, and the top ten carry 5.9%. The sequenced sample consisted of whole blood. Source of these receptors: an adult who was a healthcare worker with PCR-confirmed SARS-CoV-2 infection or an uninfected control (not recorded which). Each CDR3 is given without its conserved first and last residue.

j_call,v_call,cdr3_aa
TRBJ2-3,TRBV20-1,SAKVEPDTQY
TRBJ1-5,TRBV2,ASSDQAMTH
TRBJ1-1,TRBV7-3,ASSLHIPFKGAPNTEAF
TRBJ1-1,TRBV12-3/TRBV12-4,ASSAFKTF
TRBJ1-2,TRBV10-3,AIGPGQETYGYT
TRBJ1-2,TRBV9,ASLGQGINYGYT
TRBJ2-1,TRBV20-1,SVMTSGTYNEQF
TRBJ2-7,TRBV20-1,SATSGLGLEQY
TRBJ2-7,TRBV7-6,ASSSLTRANSYEQY
TRBJ2-3,TRBV12-3/TRBV12-4,ASSLIAGDSTDTQY
TRBJ1-1,TRBV2,ASNDRDRSGTEAF
TRBJ1-2,TRBV20-1,SAAGQRHGYT
TRBJ1-6,TRBV5-1,ASSSRGDYNSPLH
TRBJ2-3,TRBV27,ASSPGWWLAGDGADTQY
TRBJ2-1,TRBV7-3,ASSLHSGVRNEQF
TRBJ2-7,TRBV5-1,ASSLGLDYEQY
TRBJ2-6,TRBV7-9,ASSLHRGSGANVLT
TRBJ1-1,TRBV6-1,ASSEWTPNTEAF
TRBJ2-7,TRBV7-9,ASSLALETSGYEQY
TRBJ2-1,TRBV20-1,SASRSGGQF
TRBJ2-2,TRBV5-6,ASSLGTENTGELF
TRBJ2-5,TRBV9,ASSVDGRASETQY